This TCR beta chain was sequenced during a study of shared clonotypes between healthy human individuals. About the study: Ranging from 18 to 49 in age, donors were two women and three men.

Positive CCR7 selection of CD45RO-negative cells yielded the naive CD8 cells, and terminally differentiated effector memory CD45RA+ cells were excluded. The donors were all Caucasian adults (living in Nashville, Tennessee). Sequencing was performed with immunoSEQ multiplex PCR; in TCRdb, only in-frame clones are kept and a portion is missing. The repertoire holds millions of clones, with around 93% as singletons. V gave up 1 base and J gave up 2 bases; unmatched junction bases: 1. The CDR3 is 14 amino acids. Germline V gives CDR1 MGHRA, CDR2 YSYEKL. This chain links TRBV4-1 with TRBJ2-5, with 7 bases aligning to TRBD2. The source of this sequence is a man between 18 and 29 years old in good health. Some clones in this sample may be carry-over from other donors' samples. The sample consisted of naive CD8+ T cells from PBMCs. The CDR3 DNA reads TGCGCCAGCAGCCAAGGGACTAGTCAAGAGACCCAGTACTTC. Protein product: CASSQGTSQETQYF.